Each of the 27 T cell receptor beta chains below was sequenced from the same sample in a study of blood T cells in healthy people across ages. Primers used in a second PCR of about 7 to 12 cycles were a sample-barcoded 5' primer and a J-beta primer mix. TCRdb used MiXCR to reprocess the 5' RACE reads, holding one entry per CDR3 protein. The sample consists of over 1,500,000 distinct CDR3 sequences, around 48% of them appearing once. The sample was blood. The receptor source for this set is a woman in her 40s in good health.

The chain combines TRBV4-3 with TRBJ2-5, with TRBD2 matching over 12 bases. The assigned J gene may be wrong: the sequence end matches TRBJ2-7 better. This CDR3 comprises 17 residues. Germline CDR1 and CDR2: LGHNA and YSLEER. This chain's CDR3 is CASSQDALAGGLYEQYF. CDR3 bases: TGCGCCAGCAGCCAAGATGCCCTAGCGGGGGGGCTCTACGAGCAGTACTTC.

A word on this clonotype: A read error may account for a junction end that differs from germline. CDR3 sequence (DNA): TGTGCCAGCAGCTTAGCAGTAGGGTGGGCTAATGAAAAACTGTATTTT. Translated, it gives CASSLAVGWANEKLYF. V usage is TRBV7-2 and J usage is TRBJ1-4; D call uncertain. Germline lookup yields CDR1 SGHTA and CDR2 FQGNSA. The CDR3 is 16 amino acids.

The J gene is TRBJ2-6, the V gene TRBV15; D not resolved. The CDR3 totals 16 residues. V gave up 3 bases and J gave up 2 bases, with 11 bases separating them. Germline V lookup: CDR1 LNHNV, CDR2 YYDKDF (reference sequence). CDR3 nucleotides: TGTGCCACCAGCAGGCCCCGATGGACTGGGGCCAACGTCCTGACTTTC. It encodes CATSRPRWTGANVLTF.

This clonotype was observed a handful of times. The chain employs TRBV24-1 and TRBJ2-3; 11 bases are shared with TRBD2. Germline V gene lookup returns CDR1 KGHDR and CDR2 SFDVKD. This CDR3 has 15 residues. The junction had 5 bases not matched to a gene; V was cut back by 5 bases and J by 5 bases. CDR3 residues: CATSALAGDGDTQYF. The CDR3 DNA reads TGTGCCACCAGTGCACTAGCGGGGGACGGAGATACGCAGTATTTT.

This clonotype was seen a few times. J is TRBJ2-7 and V is TRBV29-1; possibly TRBD2 for D (6 bases). The CDR3 consists of 14 residues. The ends were cut back, 4 bases at V and 4 bases at J, with 17 bases in the middle. Germline V gene lookup returns CDR1 SQVTM and CDR2 ANQGSEA. This CDR3 is CSVGQRLGSYEQYF. DNA of the CDR3: TGCAGCGTTGGGCAGCGACTAGGCTCTTACGAGCAGTACTTC.

This rearrangement joins TRBV2 to TRBJ1-6; D not resolved. V was shortened by 3 bases and J by 9 bases, with 15 bases between the two germline ends. Germline assignment: CDR1 SNHLY and CDR2 FYNNEI. CDR3 length equals 15 residues. CDR3 sequence: CASSDSGRPSSPLHF. CDR3 coding DNA: TGTGCCAGCAGTGACTCCGGCCGACCCAGTTCACCCCTCCACTTT.

The chain combines TRBV20-1 with TRBJ1-2; 9 positions agree with TRBD1. The germline V gene has CDR1 DFQATT and CDR2 SNEGSKA (reference sequence). Unmatched junction bases numbered 9, after V lost 6 bases and J lost 4 bases. The CDR3 length is 14 residues. For the CDR3, the DNA is TGCAGTGCAGTCGGACAGGGGAGTATCTATGGCTACACCTTC. Amino acids: CSAVGQGSIYGYTF.

The rearrangement links TRBV6-5 to TRBJ2-3, with 8 bases identical to TRBD2. Per the germline V gene, CDR1 is MNHEY and CDR2 is SVGAGI. The CDR3 has 16 amino acids. V trimming: 2 bases; J trimming: 1 base; junction bases outside the gene matches: 5. CDR3: CASSYGAGVGTDTQYF. The DNA of the CDR3 is TGTGCCAGCAGTTACGGAGCGGGGGTAGGCACAGATACGCAGTATTTT.

The chain employs TRBV28 and TRBJ2-7; 9 bases are shared with TRBD1. Germline loops: CDR1 MDHEN, CDR2 SYDVKM. V lost 10 bases to trimming and J lost 3 bases; unmatched junction nucleotides: 7. This CDR3 region has 13 residues. CDR3 nucleotides: TGTGCCACCCAAACGGGACAGGGCTACGAGCAGTACTTC. Its translation is CATQTGQGYEQYF.

This clonotype came up a few times. V is TRBV20-1 and J is TRBJ2-7; D ambiguous. This CDR3 region has 15 residues. In germline, CDR1 is DFQATT, CDR2 SNEGSKA (reference sequence). V was trimmed by 0 bases and J by 7 bases, leaving 19 bases between them. The CDR3: CSARDQELYVNEQYF. CDR3 coding DNA: TGCAGTGCTAGAGATCAGGAGCTATACGTGAATGAGCAGTACTTC.

V usage is TRBV24-1 and J usage is TRBJ1-4, with D unclear. Germline CDR1 reads KGHDR; CDR2 reads SFDVKD. The CDR3 loop spans 14 amino acids. Trimming took 4 bases from V and 3 from J, leaving 8 bases between them. For the CDR3, the DNA is TGTGCCACCAGTGAATCCAGAGCTAATGAAAAACTGTTTTTT. Amino acid sequence: CATSESRANEKLFF.

The chain couples TRBV18 to TRBJ2-3; D uncertain. The germline CDR1 and CDR2 sequences are KGHSH and LQKENI. The CDR3 consists of 14 residues. V was pared by 2 bases and J by 4 bases, with 10 bases between. As DNA, the CDR3 is TGTGCCAGCTCACCAATCCTGGACGCAGATACGCAGTATTTT. It is translated as CASSPILDADTQYF.

DNA of the CDR3: TGTGCCAGCAGCTTGGCCGGGACAGGGTTTCAAGAGACCCAGTACTTC. It yields the protein CASSLAGTGFQETQYF. The J gene is TRBJ2-5, the V gene TRBV5-5, with 9 bases fitting TRBD1. The CDR3 length is 16 residues. V dropped 0 bases and J dropped 2; count of bases not matched to a gene: 5. Per germline, CDR1 SGHKS and CDR2 YYEKEE (reference sequence).

V and J are TRBV6-5 and TRBJ2-1, with TRBD2 matching 8 bases. V gave up 6 bases and J gave up 5 bases; unmatched junction bases: 6. Germline V gene sequence: CDR1 MNHEY, CDR2 SVGAGI. This CDR3 contains 14 residues. CDR3 amino acids: CASRATSGHNEQFF. CDR3 in DNA: TGTGCCAGCAGGGCAACTAGCGGACACAATGAGCAGTTCTTC.

This rearrangement joins TRBV15 to TRBJ2-7; 8 bases align to TRBD1. The CDR3 totals 14 residues. The ends lost 2 bases at V and 2 bases at J; junction bases unmatched: 2. Looked up from germline, CDR1 is LNHNV and CDR2 is YYDKDF (reference sequence). The CDR3 bases are TGTGCCACCAGCAGAACAGGGGGGACCTACGAGCAGTACTTC. Its translation: CATSRTGGTYEQYF.

This clonotype was counted between two and nine times. The chain joins TRBV15 to TRBJ2-4; a possible D gene is TRBD1 (6 bases). The length of the CDR3 is 14 residues. V was clipped by 5 bases and J by 1 base, with 9 bases between them. In germline, CDR1 is LNHNV, CDR2 YYDKDF (reference sequence). Here the CDR3 reads CATSQQGAKNIQYF. In nucleotides, the CDR3 is TGTGCCACCAGCCAACAGGGCGCCAAAAACATTCAGTACTTC.

The chain uses TRBV5-5 and TRBJ2-7; D gene unclear. From germline, CDR1 is SGHKS and CDR2 YYEKEE (reference sequence). The CDR3 runs 13 residues. V shed 0 bases and J shed 6 bases, with 10 bases lying between them. The CDR3 loop is CASSLGQEGEQYF. The CDR3 DNA follows: TGTGCCAGCAGCTTGGGACAAGAAGGCGAGCAGTACTTC.

This clonotype appeared a few times. The chain links TRBV21-1 to TRBJ2-7; whether TRBD2, the table's D call, matches the DNA was not checked. TRBV21-1 represents a pseudogene. The CDR3 runs 12 residues. CDR3 sequence: CARATRVYEQYF. The DNA of the CDR3 is TGTGCCAGAGCGACTAGAGTCTACGAGCAGTACTTC.

CDR3 bases: TGTGCCACCAGTGATTTGGGCAGGGGGGACGAGCAGTTCTTC. Protein sequence: CATSDLGRGDEQFF. The gene calls are TRBV24-1 and TRBJ2-1; weak D call: TRBD1 (7 bases). V was cut by 0 bases and J by 10 bases, with 12 bases left in between. The CDR3 is made up of 14 amino acids. The V gene's germline CDR1 is KGHDR and CDR2 SFDVKD.

The chain carries TRBV7-8 and TRBJ2-4; D is tentatively TRBD1 or TRBD2 (6 bases each). The DNA end favors TRBJ2-5, so the J call may be wrong. The length of the CDR3 is 16 residues. Germline V gene data show CDR1 as SGHVS and CDR2 as FQNEAQ. The CDR3 sequence: CASSLGGGGNQETQYF. The CDR3 DNA reads TGTGCCAGCAGCTTAGGAGGAGGGGGTAACCAAGAGACCCAGTACTTC.

This chain links TRBV29-1 with TRBJ2-1; D may match TRBD1 or TRBD2 (5 bases each). The germline V gene has CDR1 SQVTM and CDR2 ANQGSEA. V lost 0 bases, J lost 8 bases, and 17 bases lay in between. The CDR3 sequence is 15 residues long. This chain's CDR3 is CSVEDFLLGAYEQFF. In DNA, the CDR3 is TGCAGCGTTGAAGACTTTCTGCTCGGGGCCTATGAGCAGTTCTTC.

The chain has TRBV7-2 and TRBJ1-1, with D hard to call. This CDR3 is 16 amino acids long. Looked up from germline, CDR1 is SGHTA and CDR2 is FQGNSA. V was trimmed by 2 bases and J by 0 bases, leaving 13 bases between them. In DNA form, the CDR3 reads TGTGCCAGCAGCTTAAGTGTTGGGCTCATGAACACTGAAGCTTTCTTT. Encoded protein: CASSLSVGLMNTEAFF.

V and J are TRBV20-1 and TRBJ2-5, with D perhaps assigned TRBD1 or TRBD2 (6 bases each). Germline V gene sequence: CDR1 DFQATT, CDR2 SNEGSKA (reference sequence). This CDR3 contains 12 residues. Trimming shortened V by 4 bases and J by 5 bases, and 11 bases separated the two germline ends. CDR3 in amino acids: CSATEGGETQYF. CDR3 nucleotides: TGCAGTGCTACCGAGGGGGGCGAGACCCAGTACTTC.

The table lists this clonotype with a few counts. V and J are TRBV20-1 and TRBJ2-1, with a tentative D call TRBD1 (5 bases). Germline CDR1 and CDR2: DFQATT and SNEGSKA (reference sequence). The CDR3 extends over 11 amino acids. Trimming removed 3 bases from V and 10 bases from J, with 10 bases in between. The CDR3 DNA sequence: TGCAGTGCTAGTTCCCCAGGGGAGCAGTTCTTC. It translates to CSASSPGEQFF.

About this clonotype: This sequence may be a read error, since a much larger clone differs from it by one base. DNA of the CDR3: TGTGCCAGAAGTAGACGAGGTAGTCAGGGCCGCGAGCAGTACTTC. This encodes CARSRRGSQGREQYF. This chain connects TRBV6-1 to TRBJ2-4; D is perhaps TRBD1 (5 bases). The J call is doubtful: the DNA matches TRBJ2-7 better. CDR3 size: 15 residues. Germline assignment: CDR1 MNHNS and CDR2 SASEGT.

This clonotype was recorded once. The chain joins TRBV11-2 to TRBJ1-2, with D maybe TRBD1 (5 bases). Between the trimmed V and J ends, which lost 5 bases and 5 bases, there was a span of 15 bases. Germline V gives CDR1 SGHAT, CDR2 FQNNGV. The CDR3 runs 14 residues. CDR3 amino acids: CASSLSGGLYGYTF. The CDR3, as DNA: TGTGCCAGCAGCCTTAGCGGGGGACTTTATGGCTACACCTTC.

This clonotype was counted ten times or more. This chain links TRBV5-1 with TRBJ2-7; 10 bases are shared with TRBD1. J lost 5 bases, V lost 4 bases, and 3 bases had no gene match. The CDR3 is 13 amino acids. The V gene's germline CDR1 is SGHRS and CDR2 YFSETQ. CDR3 amino acids: CASSQGTGDEQYF. In DNA form, the CDR3 reads TGCGCCAGCAGCCAGGGGACAGGGGACGAGCAGTACTTC. Filled out from reference TRBV5-1 and TRBJ2-7, the complete variable domain reads KAGVTQTPRYLIKTRGQQVTLSCSPISGHRSVSWYQQTPGQGLQFLFEYFSETQRNKGNFPGRFSGRQFSNSRSEMNVSTLELGDSALYLCASSQGTGDEQYFGPGTRLTVT.